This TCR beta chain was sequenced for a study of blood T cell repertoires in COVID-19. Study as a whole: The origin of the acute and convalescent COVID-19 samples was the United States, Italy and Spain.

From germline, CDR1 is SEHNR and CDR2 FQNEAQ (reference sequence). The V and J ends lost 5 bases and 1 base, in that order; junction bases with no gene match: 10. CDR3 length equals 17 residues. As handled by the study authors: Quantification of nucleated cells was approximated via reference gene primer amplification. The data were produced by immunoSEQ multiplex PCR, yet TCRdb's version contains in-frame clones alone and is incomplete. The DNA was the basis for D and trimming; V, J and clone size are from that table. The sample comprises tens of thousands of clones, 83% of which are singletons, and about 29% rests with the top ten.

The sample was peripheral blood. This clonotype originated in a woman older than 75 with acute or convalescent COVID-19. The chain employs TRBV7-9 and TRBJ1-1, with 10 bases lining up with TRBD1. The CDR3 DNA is TGTGCCAGCAGCCCCCGGGACAGGGGACTGGCGAACACTGAAGCTTTCTTT. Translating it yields CASSPRDRGLANTEAFF.